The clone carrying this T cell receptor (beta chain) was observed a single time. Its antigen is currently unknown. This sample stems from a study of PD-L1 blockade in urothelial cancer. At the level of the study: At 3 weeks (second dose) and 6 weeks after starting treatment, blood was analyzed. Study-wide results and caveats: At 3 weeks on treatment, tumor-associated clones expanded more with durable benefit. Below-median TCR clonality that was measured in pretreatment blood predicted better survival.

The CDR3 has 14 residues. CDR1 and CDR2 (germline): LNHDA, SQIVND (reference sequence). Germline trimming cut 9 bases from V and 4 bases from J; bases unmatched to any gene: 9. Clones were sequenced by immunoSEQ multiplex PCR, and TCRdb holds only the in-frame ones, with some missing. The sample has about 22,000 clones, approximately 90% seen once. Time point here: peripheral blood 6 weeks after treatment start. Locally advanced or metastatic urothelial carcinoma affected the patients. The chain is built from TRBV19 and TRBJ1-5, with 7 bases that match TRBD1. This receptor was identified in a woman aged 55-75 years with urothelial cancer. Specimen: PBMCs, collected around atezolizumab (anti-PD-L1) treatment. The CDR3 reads CASLRTGVNQPQHF. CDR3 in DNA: TGTGCCAGCCTTAGGACAGGCGTTAATCAGCCCCAGCATTTT.